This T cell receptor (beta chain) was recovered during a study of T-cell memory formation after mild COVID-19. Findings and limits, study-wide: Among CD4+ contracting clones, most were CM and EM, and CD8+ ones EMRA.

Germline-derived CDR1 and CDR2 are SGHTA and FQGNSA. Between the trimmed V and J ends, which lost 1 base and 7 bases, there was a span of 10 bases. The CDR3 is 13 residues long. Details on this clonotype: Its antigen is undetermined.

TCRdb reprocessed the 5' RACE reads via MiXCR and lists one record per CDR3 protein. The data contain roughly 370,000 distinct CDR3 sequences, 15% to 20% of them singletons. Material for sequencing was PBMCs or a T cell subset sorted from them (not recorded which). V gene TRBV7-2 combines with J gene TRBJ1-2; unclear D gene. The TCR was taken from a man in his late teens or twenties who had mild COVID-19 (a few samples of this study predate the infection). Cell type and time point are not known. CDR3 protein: CASSLVSSLGYTF. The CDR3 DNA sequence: TGTGCCAGCAGCTTAGTTTCTAGCCTTGGCTACACCTTC. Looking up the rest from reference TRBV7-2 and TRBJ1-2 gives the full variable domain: GAGVSQSPSNKVTEKGKDVELRCDPISGHTALYWYRQSLGQGLEFLIYFQGNSAPDKSGLPSDRFSAERTGGSVSTLTIQRTQQEDSAVYLCASSLVSSLGYTFGSGTRLTVV.